This T cell receptor beta chain was identified during a study of technical replicates of blood from several donors. Only in-frame clones appear in the TCRdb table, and some are missing; sequencing was by immunoSEQ multiplex PCR. This sample has about 100,000 clones, with about 94% found just once. Trimming removed 7 bases at V and 4 bases at J, with 11 bases between. The germline V gene encodes CDR1 SGHAT and CDR2 FQNNGV. The CDR3 contains 13 residues. The rearrangement uses TRBV11-2 and TRBJ2-1, with D possibly being TRBD1 (6 bases). The source of this sequence is a human donor in good health. Sample: T cells isolated from PBMCs. The CDR3 protein is CASTSQGYNEQFF. DNA of the CDR3: TGTGCCAGCACCTCTCAGGGGTACAATGAGCAGTTCTTC.